This TCR beta chain came from a study of regulatory T cells in long-lasting Graves disease. Findings and caveats of the study: The study found persistent patients shared more public clonotypes (over 2,500) than new patients (around 870).

Time point specified: newly diagnosed GD, antithyroid drugs for less than 3 months. PBMCs provided the RNA from which the TCR library was made. Both iRepertoire HTBI primers and Arm-PCR of CDR3 regions were used to build the TCR beta libraries. In TCRdb, the multiplex PCR reads were re-called with MiXCR into one record per CDR3 protein. Altogether some 450,000 distinct CDR3 sequences are present, 15% to 20% being singletons, with the ten largest covering around 10%. Looked up from germline, CDR1 is ENHRY and CDR2 is SYGVKD. This CDR3 has 17 amino acids. Losses at the gene ends were 6 bases for V and 2 bases for J; bases not matched to a gene: 13. In the case of this clonotype: The antigen is undetermined.

The data also belong to a second study, concerning T cells in Graves' hyperthyroidism and ophthalmopathy.

The rearrangement links TRBV10-3 to TRBJ2-1; TRBD2 agrees at 7 bases. The sequenced sample was peripheral blood mononuclear cells (PBMCs), obtained at new diagnosis, from a patient treated with antithyroid drugs. This TCR derives from a woman aged 25 to 45 with Graves disease. The CDR3 DNA follows: TGTGCCATCAGCGAACGGCAGCGGGGAACTACCTACAATGAGCAGTTCTTC. Amino acids: CAISERQRGTTYNEQFF.